This T cell receptor (beta chain) was recorded in a study of OX40 agonist ivuxolimab in advanced cancers. Overall study: The patients' treatment was ivuxolimab, an agonistic anti-OX40 (CD134) antibody. General observations from the study: In CD8+ T cells, expanded clones were on average more numerous than in CD4+. Among patients with partial responses at 0.1-3.0 mg/kg, clonal expansion was among the lowest. Certain nonresponders additionally had low normalized T-cell clonal expansion.

The assay was immunoSEQ multiplex PCR, and TCRdb's table has in-frame clones only and misses some. This table holds some 69,000 clones, over 75% found once. This clone was recorded a few times. Its antigen is as yet unknown. The V gene's germline CDR1 is SGDLS and CDR2 YYNGEE. V lost 4 bases to trimming and J lost 4 bases, with 14 bases between them. The CDR3 sequence is 14 residues long. The chain employs TRBV9 and TRBJ1-2, with a possible D match to TRBD1 (6 bases). This clonotype was sampled from an adult with an advanced solid tumor such as melanoma, head and neck, liver or kidney cancer. The sequencing here drew on CD4+ or CD8+ T cells sorted from blood, taken in a trial of the OX40 agonist ivuxolimab. The DNA for the CDR3 is TGTGCCAGCAGCCCACAGGGTACAGCCTATGGCTACACCTTC. It translates to CASSPQGTAYGYTF.